This is a list of T cell receptor beta chains from one sample in a study of post-analysis software for immune sequencing data. TCRdb re-analysed the PCR reads in MiXCR, keeping a single row per CDR3 protein. The sample records a few hundred thousand distinct CDR3 sequences, less than 40% being singletons. The sample taken for sequencing was blood. The receptors here all came from a girl aged 5-17 years with multiple sclerosis. CDR3s include the opening cysteine and the closing phenylalanine or tryptophan. The D gene is left open where the match is weak. A clone size is listed for some rows: how often the clone was seen (once, few, many), or a class if it is expanded.

clone size: .
D gene: .
CDR3 length: 16
V gene: TRBV5-1
J gene: TRBJ2-4
CDR3 DNA: TGCGCCAGCAGCTTGGGAGGTGGCGGACTGAAAAACATTCAGTACTTC
CDR3 protein: CASSLGGGGLKNIQYF

clone size: .
D gene: TRBD1
CDR3 length: 14
V gene: TRBV7-3
J gene: TRBJ2-4
CDR3 DNA: TGTGCCAGCAGCTCAAGGGACAGGGTGGACATTCAGTACTTC
CDR3 protein: CASSSRDRVDIQYF

clone size: few
D gene: TRBD2
CDR3 length: 12
V gene: TRBV12-3/TRBV12-4
J gene: TRBJ2-7
CDR3 DNA: TGTGCCAGCAGTCCAAACGGGAGGGAGCAGTACTTC
CDR3 protein: CASSPNGREQYF

clone size: .
D gene: .
CDR3 length: 12
V gene: TRBV12-3/TRBV12-4
J gene: TRBJ1-1
CDR3 DNA: TGTGCCAGCAGTCCTCTCCCTCCCGAAGCTTTCTTT
CDR3 protein: CASSPLPPEAFF

clone size: few
D gene: TRBD1
CDR3 length: 13
V gene: TRBV10-3
J gene: TRBJ2-7
CDR3 DNA: TGTGCCATCGCACAGGGGGCGGTCCACGAGCAGTACTTC
CDR3 protein: CAIAQGAVHEQYF

clone size: once
D gene: TRBD1
CDR3 length: 16
V gene: TRBV5-1
J gene: TRBJ1-1
CDR3 DNA: TGCGCCAGCAGCTTGGAACCACAGGGGATGAACACTGAAGCTTTCTTT
CDR3 protein: CASSLEPQGMNTEAFF

clone size: .
D gene: TRBD1
CDR3 length: 14
V gene: TRBV7-3
J gene: TRBJ2-5
CDR3 DNA: TGTGCCAGCAGCTCCCAGGGGGCGCCGGAGACCCAGTACTTC
CDR3 protein: CASSSQGAPETQYF

clone size: .
D gene: .
CDR3 length: 13
V gene: TRBV9
J gene: TRBJ1-5
CDR3 DNA: TGTGCCAGCAGCGTAGACAGGGATCAGCCCCAGCATTTT
CDR3 protein: CASSVDRDQPQHF

clone size: few
D gene: .
CDR3 length: 12
V gene: TRBV13
J gene: TRBJ2-7
CDR3 DNA: TGTGCCAGCAGCTTTCGTTCGGCCGAGCAGTACTTC
CDR3 protein: CASSFRSAEQYF

clone size: .
D gene: .
CDR3 length: 16
V gene: TRBV9
J gene: TRBJ2-6
CDR3 DNA: TGTGCCAGCAGCGCCAGAGGGGGTACCGGGGCCAACGTCCTGACTTTC
CDR3 protein: CASSARGGTGANVLTF

clone size: once
D gene: .
CDR3 length: 15
V gene: TRBV6-5
J gene: TRBJ2-3
CDR3 DNA: TGTGCCAGCAGTTCCGTTAGCCGGAGATTAGATACGCAGTATTTT
CDR3 protein: CASSSVSRRLDTQYF

clone size: few
D gene: TRBD1
CDR3 length: 13
V gene: TRBV18
J gene: TRBJ2-7
CDR3 DNA: TGTGCCAGCTCGCCGACAGGGGGCAACGAGCAGTACTTC
CDR3 protein: CASSPTGGNEQYF

clone size: .
D gene: TRBD1
CDR3 length: 18
V gene: TRBV18
J gene: TRBJ2-7
CDR3 DNA: TGTGCCAGCTCACTCCGGGACAGGGGCCCTACCAGCTCCTACGAGCAGTACTTC
CDR3 protein: CASSLRDRGPTSSYEQYF

clone size: few
D gene: TRBD2
CDR3 length: 16
V gene: TRBV20-1
J gene: TRBJ2-5
CDR3 DNA: TGCAGTGCTAGCCCCTCTAGCGGGGTAAACCAAGAGACCCAGTACTTC
CDR3 protein: CSASPSSGVNQETQYF

clone size: many
D gene: .
CDR3 length: 16
V gene: TRBV5-6
J gene: TRBJ2-4
CDR3 DNA: TGTGCCAGCGCAATTCCCGTCGCACAGGGACAAAACATTCAGTACTTC
CDR3 protein: CASAIPVAQGQNIQYF

clone size: few
D gene: .
CDR3 length: 14
V gene: TRBV5-1
J gene: TRBJ2-5
CDR3 DNA: TGCGCCAGCAGCTTGGTAACGGTAAAAGAGACCCAGTACTTC
CDR3 protein: CASSLVTVKETQYF

clone size: few
D gene: .
CDR3 length: 15
V gene: TRBV5-4
J gene: TRBJ2-1
CDR3 DNA: TGTGCCAGCAGCTTGGGGTCGGGACCTAACAATGAGCAGTTCTTC
CDR3 protein: CASSLGSGPNNEQFF

clone size: .
D gene: .
CDR3 length: 13
V gene: TRBV29-1
J gene: TRBJ1-1
CDR3 DNA: TGCAGCGTTGAAGACGCCAGAAACACTGAAGCTTTCTTT
CDR3 protein: CSVEDARNTEAFF

clone size: once
D gene: .
CDR3 length: 15
V gene: TRBV25-1
J gene: TRBJ2-1
CDR3 DNA: TGTGCCAGCAGTGCGGGGCCGACGAGGTACAATGAGCAGTTCTTC
CDR3 protein: CASSAGPTRYNEQFF

clone size: few
D gene: .
CDR3 length: 13
V gene: TRBV6-1
J gene: TRBJ2-1
CDR3 DNA: TGTGCCAGCAGCCTACTATTATACAATGAGCAGTTCTTC
CDR3 protein: CASSLLLYNEQFF

clone size: .
D gene: TRBD2
CDR3 length: 13
V gene: TRBV12-3/TRBV12-4
J gene: TRBJ2-3
CDR3 DNA: TGTGCCAGCAGTTTTTCTAGCGGGGATACGCAGTATTTT
CDR3 protein: CASSFSSGDTQYF

clone size: few
D gene: TRBD1
CDR3 length: 18
V gene: TRBV9
J gene: TRBJ1-1
CDR3 DNA: TGTGCCAGCAGCCCAACCGGGACAGGGGAGGTAGGGAACACTGAAGCTTTCTTT
CDR3 protein: CASSPTGTGEVGNTEAFF

clone size: .
D gene: TRBD1
CDR3 length: 14
V gene: TRBV20-1
J gene: TRBJ1-2
CDR3 DNA: TGCAGTGCCTCAGGGGGAATGAGGGGAGATGGCTACACCTTC
CDR3 protein: CSASGGMRGDGYTF

clone size: .
D gene: .
CDR3 length: 15
V gene: TRBV25-1
J gene: TRBJ1-6
CDR3 DNA: TGTGCCAGCAGTGAATTAGGGGGGACGAATTCACCCCTCCACTTT
CDR3 protein: CASSELGGTNSPLHF

clone size: .
D gene: .
CDR3 length: 15
V gene: TRBV12-3/TRBV12-4
J gene: TRBJ2-4
CDR3 DNA: TGTGCCAGCAGGGGTGGCCTCTCAGCCAAAAACATTCAGTACTTC
CDR3 protein: CASRGGLSAKNIQYF

clone size: .
D gene: TRBD1
CDR3 length: 15
V gene: TRBV9
J gene: TRBJ1-6
CDR3 DNA: TGTGCCAGCAGCGCGCGACAGGGGTTAATATCACCCCTCCACTTT
CDR3 protein: CASSARQGLISPLHF

clone size: .
D gene: TRBD1
CDR3 length: 15
V gene: TRBV29-1
J gene: TRBJ2-1
CDR3 DNA: TGCAGCGCCAAGCCGGGACAGAGTGGCAGGAATGAGCAGTTCTTC
CDR3 protein: CSAKPGQSGRNEQFF

clone size: .
D gene: TRBD1
CDR3 length: 14
V gene: TRBV20-1
J gene: TRBJ2-7
CDR3 DNA: TGCAGTGCTGCCCGCGGGACAGGCACCTACGAGCAGTACTTC
CDR3 protein: CSAARGTGTYEQYF

clone size: few
D gene: .
CDR3 length: 11
V gene: TRBV18
J gene: TRBJ2-5
CDR3 DNA: TGTGCCAGCTCACCACCCGTGACCCAGTACTTC
CDR3 protein: CASSPPVTQYF

clone size: .
D gene: TRBD2
CDR3 length: 14
V gene: TRBV5-6
J gene: TRBJ2-1
CDR3 DNA: TGTGCCAGCAGCTTCCGACTAGCGGGTAATGAGCAGTTCTTC
CDR3 protein: CASSFRLAGNEQFF

clone size: few
D gene: .
CDR3 length: 18
V gene: TRBV4-3
J gene: TRBJ2-6
CDR3 DNA: TGCGCCAGCAGCCAAGATTATGACCGTAACTCTGGGGCCAACGTCCTGACTTTC
CDR3 protein: CASSQDYDRNSGANVLTF

clone size: few
D gene: TRBD1
CDR3 length: 18
V gene: TRBV6-1
J gene: TRBJ1-5
CDR3 DNA: TGTGCCAGCATTGGATCCGGGACAGGGGCGGGAGGAGCCCAGCCCCAGCATTTT
CDR3 protein: CASIGSGTGAGGAQPQHF

clone size: .
D gene: .
CDR3 length: 15
V gene: TRBV2
J gene: TRBJ1-2
CDR3 DNA: TGTGCCAGCAGTGAAGCGGGGCAGGGACACTATGGCTACACCTTC
CDR3 protein: CASSEAGQGHYGYTF

clone size: few
D gene: TRBD1
CDR3 length: 14
V gene: TRBV7-2
J gene: TRBJ2-5
CDR3 DNA: TGTGCCAGCAGCTTGGGGACAGCCGTCGGGGAGCAGTACTTC
CDR3 protein: CASSLGTAVGEQYF